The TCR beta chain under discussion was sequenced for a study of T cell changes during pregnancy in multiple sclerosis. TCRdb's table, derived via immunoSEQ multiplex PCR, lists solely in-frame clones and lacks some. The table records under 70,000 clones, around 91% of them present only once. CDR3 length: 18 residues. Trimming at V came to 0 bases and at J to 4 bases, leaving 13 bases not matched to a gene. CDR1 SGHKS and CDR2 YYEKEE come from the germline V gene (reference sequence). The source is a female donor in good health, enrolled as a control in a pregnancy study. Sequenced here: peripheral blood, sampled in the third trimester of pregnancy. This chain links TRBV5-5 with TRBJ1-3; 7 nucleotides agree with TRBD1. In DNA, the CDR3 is TGTGCCAGCAGCTTGGCACTTCCTGGGCCAGGGGGAGGAAACACCATATATTTT. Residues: CASSLALPGPGGGNTIYF.